These T cell receptor beta chains were read from a single sample in a study of CD8 T cells in ankylosing spondylitis. Each CDR3 protein is one row after TCRdb ran MiXCR on the 5' RACE reads. Of some 120,000 distinct CDR3 sequences in the sample, 7% were seen once. Sample: blood, either unsorted or a sorted T cell fraction (not recorded which). The receptors originated from a male donor with ankylosing spondylitis or in good health (not recorded which). The CDR3 runs from the conserved cysteine through the conserved F or W.

V gene | CDR3 protein
TRBV7-9 | CASSLVAGLQTDTQYF
TRBV12-3/TRBV12-4 | CASGPTGKNTEAFF
TRBV10-3 | CAMARENANTGELFF
TRBV11-3 | CASSPSSLGVGADTQYF
TRBV5-6 | CASSDTGEGTEAFF
TRBV27 | CASSLEGAANYGYTF
TRBV28 | CASRIPPGQGGGNSPLHF
TRBV7-3 | CASSTGTRDGDTQYF
TRBV20-1 | CSASLYEQYF
TRBV29-1 | CSVPPGRGTLYNEQFF
TRBV3-1 | CASSRLTEQFF
TRBV10-3 | CAIRPGLAGDEQFF
TRBV5-5 | CASSFQGQAGYTF
TRBV12-5 | CASGSSRPTSRETQYF
TRBV7-6 | CASSHGGSNQPQHF
TRBV9 | CASSVNNEQFF
TRBV6-1 | CASRLSFAGTNTGELFF
TRBV15 | CATSRGRGSYNEQFF
TRBV5-1 | CASSRSTSGGAPDTQYF
TRBV12-3/TRBV12-4 | CASRREVGPTETQYF
TRBV20-1 | CSARPSGTANEQFF
TRBV10-3 | CAIRVVNNEQFF
TRBV7-9 | CASSSGSHEQFF
TRBV20-1 | CSARSRGGSNYNEQFF
TRBV7-9 | CASGQSQETQYF
TRBV25-1 | CASSGGLGIAGELFF
TRBV29-1 | CSVETTRGLHEQYF
TRBV12-3/TRBV12-4 | CASSPRDWGGTGELFF
TRBV20-1 | CSARGTDETQYF
TRBV5-1 | CASSPGVGTEAFF
TRBV29-1 | CSLRLAGYTDTQYF
TRBV12-3/TRBV12-4 | CASKGVTDTQYF
TRBV6-6 | CASSVVRPEAFF
TRBV5-5 | CASTRGQGESQPQHF
TRBV5-1 | CASSNTGFSASYEQYF
TRBV12-3/TRBV12-4 | CASSWGLEGRNEQFF